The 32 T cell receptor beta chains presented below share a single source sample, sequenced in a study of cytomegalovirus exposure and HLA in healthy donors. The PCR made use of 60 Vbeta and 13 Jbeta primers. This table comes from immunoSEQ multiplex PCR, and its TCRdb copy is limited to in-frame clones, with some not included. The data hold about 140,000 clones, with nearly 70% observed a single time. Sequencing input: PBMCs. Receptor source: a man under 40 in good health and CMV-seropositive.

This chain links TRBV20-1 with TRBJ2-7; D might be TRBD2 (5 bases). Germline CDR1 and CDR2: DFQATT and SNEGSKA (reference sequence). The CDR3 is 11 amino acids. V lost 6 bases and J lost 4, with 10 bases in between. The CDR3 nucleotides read TGCAGTGCGACGACTAATTACGAGCAGTACTTC. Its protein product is CSATTNYEQYF.

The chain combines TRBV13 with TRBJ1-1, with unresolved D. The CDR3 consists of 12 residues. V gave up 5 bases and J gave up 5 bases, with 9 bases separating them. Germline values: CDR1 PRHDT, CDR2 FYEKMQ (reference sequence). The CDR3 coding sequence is TGTGCCAGCAGCGGCCCCCGTACTGAAGCTTTCTTT. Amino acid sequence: CASSGPRTEAFF.

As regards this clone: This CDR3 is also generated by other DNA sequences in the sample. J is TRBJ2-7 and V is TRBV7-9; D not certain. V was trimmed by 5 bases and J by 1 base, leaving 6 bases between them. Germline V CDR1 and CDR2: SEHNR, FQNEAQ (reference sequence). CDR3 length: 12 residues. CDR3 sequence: CASSPPSYEQYF. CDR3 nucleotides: TGTGCCAGCAGCCCCCCATCCTACGAGCAGTACTTC.

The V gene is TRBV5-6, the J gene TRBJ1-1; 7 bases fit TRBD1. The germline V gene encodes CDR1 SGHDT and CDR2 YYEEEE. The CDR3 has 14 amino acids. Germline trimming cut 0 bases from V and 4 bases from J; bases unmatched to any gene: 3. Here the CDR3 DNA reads TGTGCCAGCAGCTTGGAAGGGGGCGTCACTGAAGCTTTCTTT. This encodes CASSLEGGVTEAFF.

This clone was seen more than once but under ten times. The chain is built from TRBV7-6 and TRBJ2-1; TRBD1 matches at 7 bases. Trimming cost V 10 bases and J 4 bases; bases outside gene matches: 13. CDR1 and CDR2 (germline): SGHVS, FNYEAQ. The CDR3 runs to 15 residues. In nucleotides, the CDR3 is TGTGCCACCACACTGGGGACAGCACCATACAATGAGCAGTTCTTC. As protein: CATTLGTAPYNEQFF.

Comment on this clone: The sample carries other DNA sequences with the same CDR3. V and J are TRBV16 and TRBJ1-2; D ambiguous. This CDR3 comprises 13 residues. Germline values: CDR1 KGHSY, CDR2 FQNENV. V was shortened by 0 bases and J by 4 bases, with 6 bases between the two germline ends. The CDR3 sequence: CASSQSTVYGYTF. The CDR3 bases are TGTGCCAGCAGCCAATCCACAGTCTATGGCTACACCTTC.

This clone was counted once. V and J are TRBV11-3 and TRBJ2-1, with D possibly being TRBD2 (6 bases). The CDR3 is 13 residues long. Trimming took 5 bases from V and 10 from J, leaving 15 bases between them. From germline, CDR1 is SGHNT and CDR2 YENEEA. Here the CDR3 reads CASSPPSGVEQFF. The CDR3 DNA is TGTGCCAGCAGCCCCCCCTCGGGGGTGGAGCAGTTCTTC.

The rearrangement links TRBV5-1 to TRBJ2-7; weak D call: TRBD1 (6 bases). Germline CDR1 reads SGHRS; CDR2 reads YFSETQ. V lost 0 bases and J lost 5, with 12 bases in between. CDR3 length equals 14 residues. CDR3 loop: CASSLGGYRDEQYF. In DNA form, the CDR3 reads TGCGCCAGCAGCTTGGGGGGCTACAGGGACGAGCAGTACTTC.

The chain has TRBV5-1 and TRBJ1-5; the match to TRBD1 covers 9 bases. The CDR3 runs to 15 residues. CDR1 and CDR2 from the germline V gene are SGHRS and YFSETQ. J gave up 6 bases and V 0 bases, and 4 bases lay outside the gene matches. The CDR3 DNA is TGCGCCAGCAGCTTGGATGGGACAGGGCTTCAGCCCCAGCATTTT. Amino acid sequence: CASSLDGTGLQPQHF.

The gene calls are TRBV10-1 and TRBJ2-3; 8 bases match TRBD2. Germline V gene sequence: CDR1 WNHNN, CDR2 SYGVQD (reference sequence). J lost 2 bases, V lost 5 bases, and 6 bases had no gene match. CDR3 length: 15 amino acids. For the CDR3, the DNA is TGCGCCAGCAGTTCCGTAGCGGGAAACACAGATACGCAGTATTTT. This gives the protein CASSSVAGNTDTQYF.

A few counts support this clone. CDR3 sequence reads: CASSQERGTGSYEQYF. As DNA, the CDR3 is TGTGCCAGCAGCCAAGAGAGAGGGACAGGGTCTTACGAGCAGTACTTC. The chain combines TRBV14 with TRBJ2-7; 9 nucleotides agree with TRBD1. The CDR3 has 16 residues. The V and J ends lost 0 bases and 4 bases, in that order; junction bases with no gene match: 7. Germline-derived CDR1 and CDR2 are SGHDN and FVKESK.

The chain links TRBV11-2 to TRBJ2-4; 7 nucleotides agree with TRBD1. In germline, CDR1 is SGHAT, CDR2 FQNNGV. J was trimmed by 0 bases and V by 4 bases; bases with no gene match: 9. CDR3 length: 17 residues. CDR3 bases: TGTGCCAGCAGCTCAAGGGGACAGACCTTAGCCAAAAACATTCAGTACTTC. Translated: CASSSRGQTLAKNIQYF.

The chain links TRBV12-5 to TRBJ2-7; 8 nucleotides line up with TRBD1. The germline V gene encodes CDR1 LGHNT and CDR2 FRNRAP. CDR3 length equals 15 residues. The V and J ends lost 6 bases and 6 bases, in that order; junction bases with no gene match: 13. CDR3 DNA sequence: TGTGCTAGTGGCCCCGAGAACAGGGGGTTGGGCGAGCAGTACTTC. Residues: CASGPENRGLGEQYF.

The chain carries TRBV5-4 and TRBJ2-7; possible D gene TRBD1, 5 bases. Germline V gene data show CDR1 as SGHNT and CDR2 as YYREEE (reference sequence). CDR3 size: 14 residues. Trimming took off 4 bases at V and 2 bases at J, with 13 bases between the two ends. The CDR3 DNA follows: TGTGCCAGCAGCACCACAGGACATACCTACGAGCAGTACTTC. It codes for CASSTTGHTYEQYF.

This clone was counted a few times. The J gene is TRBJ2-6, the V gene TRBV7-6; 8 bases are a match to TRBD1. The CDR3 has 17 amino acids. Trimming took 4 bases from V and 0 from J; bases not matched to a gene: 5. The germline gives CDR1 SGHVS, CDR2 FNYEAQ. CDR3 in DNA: TGTGCCAGCAGCTGGACAGGGACGAGCTCTGGGGCCAACGTCCTGACTTTC. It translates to CASSWTGTSSGANVLTF.

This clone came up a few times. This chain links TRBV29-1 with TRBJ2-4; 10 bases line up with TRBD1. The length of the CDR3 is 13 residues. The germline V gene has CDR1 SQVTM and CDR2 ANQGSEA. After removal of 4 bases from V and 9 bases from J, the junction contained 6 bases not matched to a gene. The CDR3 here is CSVVGTGESIQYF. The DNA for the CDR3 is TGCAGCGTTGTCGGGACAGGGGAGTCCATTCAGTACTTC.

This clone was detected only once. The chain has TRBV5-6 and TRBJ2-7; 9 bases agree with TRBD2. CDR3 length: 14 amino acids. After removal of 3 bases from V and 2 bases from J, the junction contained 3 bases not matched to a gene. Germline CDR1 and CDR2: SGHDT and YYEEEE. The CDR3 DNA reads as TGTGCCAGCAGCTGGGGACTAGCCACCTACGAGCAGTACTTC. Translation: CASSWGLATYEQYF.

The CDR3: CASSLAQESSYEQYF. DNA of the CDR3: TGCGCCAGCAGCTTGGCCCAGGAAAGCTCCTACGAGCAGTACTTC. The rearrangement joins TRBV5-1 to TRBJ2-7; D is unresolved. The length of the CDR3 is 15 residues. Trimming took 0 bases from V and 0 from J, leaving 10 bases between them. Germline V lookup: CDR1 SGHRS, CDR2 YFSETQ.

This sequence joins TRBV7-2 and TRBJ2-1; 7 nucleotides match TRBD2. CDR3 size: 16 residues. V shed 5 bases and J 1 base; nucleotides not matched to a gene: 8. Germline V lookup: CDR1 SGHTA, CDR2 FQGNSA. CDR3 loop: CASSTKRGPSYNEQFF. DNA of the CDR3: TGTGCCAGCAGCACCAAGCGGGGCCCATCCTACAATGAGCAGTTCTTC.

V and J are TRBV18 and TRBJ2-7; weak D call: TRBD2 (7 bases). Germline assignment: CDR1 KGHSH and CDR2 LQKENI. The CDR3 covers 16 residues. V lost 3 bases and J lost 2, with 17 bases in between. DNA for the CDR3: TGTGCCAGCTCACCCGAGGTGGGAGGGGGTACCTACGAGCAGTACTTC. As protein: CASSPEVGGGTYEQYF. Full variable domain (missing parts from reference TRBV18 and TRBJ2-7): NAGVMQNPRHLVRRRGQEARLRCSPMKGHSHVYWYRQLPEEGLKFMVYLQKENIIDESGMPKERFSAEFPKEGPSILRIQQVVRGDSAAYFCASSPEVGGGTYEQYFGPGTRLTVT.

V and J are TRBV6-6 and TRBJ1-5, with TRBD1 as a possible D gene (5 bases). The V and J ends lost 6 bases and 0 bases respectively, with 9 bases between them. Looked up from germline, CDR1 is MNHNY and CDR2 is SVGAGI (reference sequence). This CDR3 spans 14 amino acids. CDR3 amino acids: CASRPGDSNQPQHF. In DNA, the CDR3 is TGTGCCAGCAGGCCGGGGGATAGCAATCAGCCCCAGCATTTT.

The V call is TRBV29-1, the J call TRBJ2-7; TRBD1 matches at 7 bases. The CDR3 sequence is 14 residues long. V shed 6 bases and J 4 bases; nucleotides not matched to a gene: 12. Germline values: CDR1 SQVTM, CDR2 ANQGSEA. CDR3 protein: CSVEKQGSPYEQYF. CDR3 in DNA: TGCAGCGTAGAAAAACAGGGGTCTCCGTACGAGCAGTACTTC.

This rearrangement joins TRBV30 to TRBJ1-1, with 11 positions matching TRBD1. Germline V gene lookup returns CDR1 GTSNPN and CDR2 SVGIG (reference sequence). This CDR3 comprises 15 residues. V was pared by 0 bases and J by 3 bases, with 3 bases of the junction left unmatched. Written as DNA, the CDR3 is TGTGCCTGGAGTGTCGGGACAGGGGGTGACACTGAAGCTTTCTTT. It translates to CAWSVGTGGDTEAFF.

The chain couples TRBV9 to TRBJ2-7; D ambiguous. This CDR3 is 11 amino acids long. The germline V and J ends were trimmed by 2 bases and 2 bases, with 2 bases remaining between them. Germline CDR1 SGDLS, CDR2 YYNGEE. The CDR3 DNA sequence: TGTGCCAGCAGCGTCACCTACGAGCAGTACTTC. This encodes CASSVTYEQYF.

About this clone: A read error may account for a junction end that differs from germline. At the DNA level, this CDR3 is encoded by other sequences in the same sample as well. The CDR3 protein is CATSETRFLTGELFF. CDR3 nucleotides: TGTGCCACCAGCGAGACAAGGTTTCTGACCGGGGAACTGTTTTTT. The gene calls are TRBV15 and TRBJ2-2, with D possibly being TRBD2 (5 bases). The length of the CDR3 is 15 residues. Germline V lookup: CDR1 LNHNV, CDR2 YYDKDF (reference sequence).

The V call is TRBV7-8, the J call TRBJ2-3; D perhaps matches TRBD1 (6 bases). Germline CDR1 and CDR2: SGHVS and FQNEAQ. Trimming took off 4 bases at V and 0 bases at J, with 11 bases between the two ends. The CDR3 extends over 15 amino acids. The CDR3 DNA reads TGTGCCAGCAGCTCCATCGACAGGAGCACAGATACGCAGTATTTT. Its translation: CASSSIDRSTDTQYF.

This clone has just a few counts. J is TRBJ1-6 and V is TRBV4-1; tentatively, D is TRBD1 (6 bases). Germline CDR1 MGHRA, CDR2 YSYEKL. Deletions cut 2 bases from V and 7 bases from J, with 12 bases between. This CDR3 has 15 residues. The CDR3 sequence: CASSQLAGVNSPLHF. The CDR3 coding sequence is TGCGCCAGCAGCCAACTGGCAGGGGTAAATTCACCCCTCCACTTT.

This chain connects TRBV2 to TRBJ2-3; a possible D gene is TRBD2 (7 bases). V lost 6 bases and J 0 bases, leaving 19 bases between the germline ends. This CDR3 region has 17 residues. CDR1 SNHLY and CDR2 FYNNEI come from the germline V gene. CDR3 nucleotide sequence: TGTGCCAGCAGCTGGGGGCTCAAGGGGGGGAGCACAGATACGCAGTATTTT. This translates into CASSWGLKGGSTDTQYF.

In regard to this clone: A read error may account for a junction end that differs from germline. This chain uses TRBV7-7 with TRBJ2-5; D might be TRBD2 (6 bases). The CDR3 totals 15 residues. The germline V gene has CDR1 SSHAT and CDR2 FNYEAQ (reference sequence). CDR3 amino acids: CASTLIGGPMETQYF. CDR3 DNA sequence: TGTGCCAGCACCTTAATCGGAGGGCCCATGGAGACCCAGTACTTC.

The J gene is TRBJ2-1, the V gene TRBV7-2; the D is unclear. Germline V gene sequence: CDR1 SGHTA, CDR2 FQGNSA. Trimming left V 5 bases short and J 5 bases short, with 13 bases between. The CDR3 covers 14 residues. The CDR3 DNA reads TGTGCCAGCAGCCGTCTATTTCGGGACAATGAGCAGTTCTTC. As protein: CASSRLFRDNEQFF.

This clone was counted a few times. The CDR3 loop reads CASTELSGGVSKTKNIQYF. DNA of the CDR3: TGTGCCAGCACCGAGCTCTCAGGAGGGGTATCAAAAACCAAAAACATTCAGTACTTC. J is TRBJ2-4 and V is TRBV2, with D perhaps TRBD2 (6 bases). This CDR3 comprises 19 residues. The V and J ends lost 7 bases and 2 bases respectively, with 27 bases between them. Germline V gene sequence: CDR1 SNHLY, CDR2 FYNNEI.

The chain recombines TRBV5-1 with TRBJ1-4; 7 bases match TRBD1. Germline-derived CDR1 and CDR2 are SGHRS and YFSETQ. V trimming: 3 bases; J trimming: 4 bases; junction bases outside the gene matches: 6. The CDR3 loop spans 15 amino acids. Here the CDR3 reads CASSWGDRFNEKLFF. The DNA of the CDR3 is TGCGCCAGCAGCTGGGGGGACAGATTTAATGAAAAACTGTTTTTT.